This TCR beta chain originates from a study of spatial heterogeneity in lung cancer. Across the study: Each unique TCR and UMI combination was seen more than ten times on average in raw reads.

General study results and limits: Expanded intratumoral alpha and beta TCR counts tracked tumor mutation counts. Beta chains had roughly 14% coverage of tumor T cells, and alpha chains had around 7.4%.

The V end lost 0 bases, the J end lost 2 bases, and 7 bases lay between the germline ends. The CDR3 contains 14 residues. Germline V gene data show CDR1 as MDHEN and CDR2 as SYDVKM. This clonotype was seen repeatedly, ten times or more. The antigen is undetermined. TCRdb itself ran the 5' RACE reads through MiXCR, one entry per CDR3 protein. The repertoire has about 13,000 distinct CDR3 sequences, approximately 5.4% of them found once; the top ten carry approximately 12%. The time point: sample taken at primary tumor resection. In each case, whole RNA from tumor, nontumor lung or frozen PBMC was sequenced unsorted.

The sample was lung tumor tissue, taken at surgery. The source of this sequence is a female donor with early-stage non-small cell lung cancer. This sequence joins TRBV28 and TRBJ1-2, with D hard to call. The CDR3 protein is CASSLWAGNYGYTF. Here the CDR3 DNA reads TGTGCCAGCAGTTTATGGGCAGGAAACTATGGCTACACCTTC.